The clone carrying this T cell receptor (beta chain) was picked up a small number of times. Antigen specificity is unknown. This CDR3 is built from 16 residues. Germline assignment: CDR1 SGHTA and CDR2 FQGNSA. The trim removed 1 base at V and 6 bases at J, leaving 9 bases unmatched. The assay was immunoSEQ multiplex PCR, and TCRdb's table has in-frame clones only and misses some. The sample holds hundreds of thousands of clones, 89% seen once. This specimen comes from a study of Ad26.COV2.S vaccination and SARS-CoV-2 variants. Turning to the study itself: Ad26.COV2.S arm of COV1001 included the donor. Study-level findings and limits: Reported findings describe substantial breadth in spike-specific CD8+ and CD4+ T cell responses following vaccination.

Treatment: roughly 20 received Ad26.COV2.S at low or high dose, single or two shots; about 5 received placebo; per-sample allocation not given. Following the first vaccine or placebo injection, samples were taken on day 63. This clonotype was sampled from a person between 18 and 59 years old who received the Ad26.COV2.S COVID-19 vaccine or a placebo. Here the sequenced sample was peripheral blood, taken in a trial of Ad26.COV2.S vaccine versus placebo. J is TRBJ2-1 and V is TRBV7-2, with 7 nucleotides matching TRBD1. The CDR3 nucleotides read TGTGCCAGCAGCTTAGTGGAGACAGGGATAGGCAATGAGCAGTTCTTC. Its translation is CASSLVETGIGNEQFF.